Listed here is a single T cell receptor (beta chain). No antigen is known for it. TCRdb keeps only in-frame clones here, not all; method: immunoSEQ multiplex PCR. Seen here are 100,000 to 130,000 clones, roughly nine tenths observed once, and the top ten hold 20%. Every one of the patients relapsed after autologous stem cell transplantation (brentuximab vedotin exposure was variable). These data come from a study of PD-1 blockade in classical Hodgkin lymphoma. V dropped 4 bases and J dropped 8; count of bases not matched to a gene: 7. Germline V lookup: CDR1 LNHDA, CDR2 SQIVND (reference sequence). The CDR3 loop spans 15 amino acids. Findings of the study overall: Complete responders showed a baseline diversity that resembled the diversity of newly diagnosed patients. Reported baseline diversity: healthy donors highest, relapsed/refractory patients lowest. When nivolumab was started under 1 year after ASCT, patients were excluded.

The specimen comprised peripheral blood mononuclear cells (PBMCs), sampled before the second cycle of nivolumab. The rearrangement uses TRBV19 and TRBJ2-3; 12 nucleotides align to TRBD2. The origin of this receptor is a human donor with classical Hodgkin lymphoma. CDR3 in amino acids: CASSTATSGSRTQYF. The DNA for the CDR3 is TGTGCCAGTAGTACCGCGACTAGCGGGAGTCGTACGCAGTATTTT.